This entry lists 8 T cell receptor beta chains sequenced from one sample in a study of cytomegalovirus exposure and HLA in healthy donors. Method: immunoSEQ multiplex PCR; TCRdb's copy keeps in-frame clones and lacks some. This sample has 110,000 or so clones, with approximately 88% found just once. Sequencing was performed on PBMCs. Source of these receptors: a young man in good health and CMV-seronegative.

This clone was seen only a few times. The V call is TRBV25-1, the J call TRBJ2-2, with unresolved D. Trimming removed 4 bases at V and 6 bases at J, with 9 bases between. Germline lookup yields CDR1 MGHDK and CDR2 SYGVNS. There are 13 residues in the CDR3. CDR3 protein: CASSGQAPGELFF. As DNA, the CDR3 is TGTGCCAGCAGTGGGCAGGCCCCCGGGGAGCTGTTTTTT.

The CDR3 DNA reads TGTGCCAGCAGTCCAACCGGGACAGGGGCCGTAGAAGCTTTCTTT. As protein: CASSPTGTGAVEAFF. The V gene is TRBV28, the J gene TRBJ1-1, with 10 nucleotides matching TRBD1. From germline, CDR1 is MDHEN and CDR2 SYDVKM. Trimming took 5 bases from V and 8 from J; bases not matched to a gene: 11. This CDR3 contains 15 residues.

This chain uses TRBV5-1 with TRBJ2-2; 8 bases map to TRBD2. V lost 6 bases to trimming and J lost 4 bases; unmatched junction nucleotides: 8. Germline loops: CDR1 SGHRS, CDR2 YFSETQ. CDR3 length equals 15 residues. As DNA, the CDR3 is TGCGCCAGCACCCGGGAGGGCGCCGGCACCGGGGAGCTGTTTTTT. Residues: CASTREGAGTGELFF.

V gene TRBV15 combines with J gene TRBJ2-1; 12 nucleotides align to TRBD2. The germline V gene has CDR1 LNHNV and CDR2 YYDKDF (reference sequence). V gave up 6 bases and J gave up 6 bases; unmatched junction bases: 6. The CDR3 extends over 15 amino acids. The CDR3 nucleotides are TGTGCCACCAGGAAACCGGGACTAGCGGGCAATGAGCAGTTCTTC. Its translation: CATRKPGLAGNEQFF.

The chain employs TRBV19 and TRBJ2-7; 11 bases match TRBD1. The V gene end was trimmed by 5 bases and the J gene end by 3 bases; junction bases not matched to a gene: 3. This CDR3 contains 14 residues. Germline V gene lookup returns CDR1 LNHDA and CDR2 SQIVND (reference sequence). In DNA, the CDR3 is TGTGCCAGTAGTCCCGGGACAGGGGGCTACGAGCAGTACTTC. Residues: CASSPGTGGYEQYF.

In nucleotides, the CDR3 is TGTGCCAGTAGTAGTACCGGGACAGGGGTAGGTCAGCCCCAGCATTTT. Translating gives CASSSTGTGVGQPQHF. The chain joins TRBV19 to TRBJ1-5; 10 nucleotides align to TRBD1. The CDR3 is made up of 16 amino acids. Trimming cost V 4 bases and J 6 bases; bases outside gene matches: 9. Germline V CDR1 and CDR2: LNHDA, SQIVND (reference sequence).

This clone has just a few counts. This sequence joins TRBV7-6 and TRBJ1-1; 10 nucleotides match TRBD1. The ends lost 0 bases at V and 0 bases at J; junction bases unmatched: 7. CDR1 and CDR2 (germline): SGHVS, FNYEAQ. The CDR3 extends over 18 amino acids. This CDR3 reads CASSLASTGQGMNTEAFF. The CDR3 DNA reads TGTGCCAGCAGCTTAGCTTCTACGGGACAGGGGATGAACACTGAAGCTTTCTTT. The full variable domain, rest sourced from reference TRBV7-6 and TRBJ1-1, is GAGVSQSPRYKVTKRGQDVALRCDPISGHVSLYWYRQALGQGPEFLTYFNYEAQQDKSGLPNDRFSAERPEGSISTLTIQRTEQRDSAMYRCASSLASTGQGMNTEAFFGQGTRLTVV.

The chain recombines TRBV4-3 with TRBJ2-1; 10 bases are a match to TRBD2. This CDR3 spans 18 amino acids. V shed 0 bases, J shed 4 bases, and the junction held 9 bases outside the gene matches. Germline values: CDR1 LGHNA, CDR2 YSLEER. The CDR3 DNA sequence: TGCGCCAGCAGCCAAGATAGGTATAGCGGGGGGTCATACAATGAGCAGTTCTTC. It yields the protein CASSQDRYSGGSYNEQFF.